The 10 T cell receptor beta chains below were found in one sample sequenced in a study of shared clonotypes between healthy human individuals. Produced via immunoSEQ multiplex PCR; TCRdb's table is partial and in-frame only. The data hold roughly 96,000 clones, with approximately 44% observed a single time. Specimen: PBMCs. The receptor set was obtained from a middle-aged woman in good health. Some clones in this sample may be carry-over from other donors' samples.

Many counts were recorded for this clone. J is TRBJ1-1 and V is TRBV27, with a tentative D call TRBD1 (6 bases). The CDR3 has 16 residues. Germline loops: CDR1 MNHEY, CDR2 SMNVEV (reference sequence). Deletions cut 2 bases from V and 2 bases from J, with 15 bases between. The CDR3 bases are TGTGCCAGCAGTTTAGGGGGGGCGCGGGGTAACACTGAAGCTTTCTTT. This translates into CASSLGGARGNTEAFF.

The rearrangement joins TRBV18 to TRBJ1-4; 7 bases align to TRBD1. V shed 5 bases and J 0 bases; nucleotides not matched to a gene: 6. The CDR3 is made up of 16 amino acids. Germline V gene data show CDR1 as KGHSH and CDR2 as LQKENI. The CDR3 spells CASSSRQGTTNEKLFF. CDR3 bases: TGTGCCAGCTCATCCCGACAGGGAACAACTAATGAAAAACTGTTTTTT. The variable domain in full, with the rest retrieved from reference TRBV18 and TRBJ1-4, is NAGVMQNPRHLVRRRGQEARLRCSPMKGHSHVYWYRQLPEEGLKFMVYLQKENIIDESGMPKERFSAEFPKEGPSILRIQQVVRGDSAAYFCASSSRQGTTNEKLFFGSGTQLSVL.

This clone occurred many times. CDR3 residues: CASSPSIGEYTIYF. The CDR3 DNA reads as TGTGCCAGCAGCCCAAGCATCGGGGAGTACACCATATATTTT. This sequence joins TRBV4-2 and TRBJ1-3, with no clear D. CDR1 LGHNA and CDR2 YNFKEQ come from the germline V gene. This CDR3 has 14 residues. V dropped 4 bases and J dropped 8 bases, with 15 bases sitting between them.

CDR3: CASSEGRDTDTQYF. Written as DNA, the CDR3 is TGTGCCAGCAGCGAGGGGAGGGACACAGATACGCAGTATTTT. The chain employs TRBV6-4 and TRBJ2-3; TRBD2 agrees at 7 bases. The CDR3 covers 14 residues. V gave up 6 bases and J gave up 2 bases; unmatched junction bases: 5. CDR1 and CDR2 (germline): MRHNA, SNTAGT.

The chain carries TRBV28 and TRBJ2-5, with 7 positions matching TRBD1. The CDR3 has 15 residues. CDR1 is MDHEN and CDR2 is SYDVKM in the germline V gene. With 6 bases clipped from V and 0 bases from J, the junction kept 7 bases outside the gene matches. The CDR3 DNA sequence: TGTGCCAGCAGCTTGATAGGGGGCCACCAAGAGACCCAGTACTTC. Its translation is CASSLIGGHQETQYF.

On this clone itself: The sample contains more than one DNA sequence encoding this CDR3. The chain is built from TRBV25-1 and TRBJ1-4; a possible D gene is TRBD1 (6 bases). Trimming took off 3 bases at V and 5 bases at J, with 13 bases between the two ends. This CDR3 region has 15 residues. From germline, CDR1 is MGHDK and CDR2 SYGVNS. DNA for the CDR3: TGTGCCAGCAGTGATCCCGGGGGCGGCAATGAAAAACTGTTTTTT. Its translation: CASSDPGGGNEKLFF.

This clone has more than one count but fewer than ten. This sequence joins TRBV29-1 and TRBJ2-1, with 7 bases matching TRBD2. Germline CDR1 reads SQVTM; CDR2 reads ANQGSEA. The CDR3 is 16 residues long. J gave up 0 bases and V 3 bases, and 8 bases lay outside the gene matches. CDR3 in amino acids: CSVDARAGSSYNEQFF. CDR3 DNA: TGCAGCGTTGACGCGCGAGCGGGGAGCTCCTACAATGAGCAGTTCTTC.

This clone was seen only a few times. V is TRBV30 and J is TRBJ2-7; D is uncertain. V was trimmed by 4 bases and J by 4 bases, leaving 17 bases between them. This CDR3 has 14 residues. CDR1 GTSNPN and CDR2 SVGIG come from the germline V gene (reference sequence). Here the CDR3 reads CAWNPRMVSYEQYF. CDR3 in DNA: TGTGCCTGGAATCCCCGGATGGTTTCTTACGAGCAGTACTTC.

A word on this clone: Other DNA sequences of this sample code for an identical CDR3. J is TRBJ2-7 and V is TRBV4-1; 9 bases map to TRBD1. CDR3 size: 16 residues. V trimming: 1 base; J trimming: 0 bases; junction bases outside the gene matches: 4. Germline CDR1 and CDR2: MGHRA and YSYEKL. As DNA, the CDR3 is TGCGCCAGCAGCCAAGGGACAGGGGCCTTCTCCTACGAGCAGTACTTC. Protein sequence: CASSQGTGAFSYEQYF.

This rearrangement joins TRBV29-1 to TRBJ2-3; either TRBD1 or TRBD2 may fit D (5 bases each). Germline CDR1 is SQVTM and CDR2 is ANQGSEA. This CDR3 region has 14 residues. V dropped 2 bases and J dropped 2 bases, with 11 bases sitting between them. DNA for the CDR3: TGCAGCGTTGAACCAGGGACCGCCACAGATACGCAGTATTTT. Its translation is CSVEPGTATDTQYF.